These T cell receptor beta chains were read from a single sample in a study of CD8+CD57+ T cells in acquired aplastic anemia. Via MiXCR, TCRdb re-called the reads, giving one row per CDR3 protein. The sample holds 220,000 or so distinct CDR3 sequences, 65% seen once. Sequences were obtained from sorted CD4+, CD8+, or CD8+CD57+ T cells (not recorded which) from PBMCs. These receptors were obtained from a human donor with aplastic anemia. Each CDR3 is given with its conserved first and last residue. A D gene is named only where the DNA matches it firmly. Size values are once, few and many counts, or a class for expanded clones, and some rows have none.

TRBJ1-4 12 TRBV24-1 NA NA CATSDQQEKLFF TGTGCCACCAGTGACCAGCAGGAAAAACTGTTTTTT
TRBJ2-1 12 TRBV13 NA NA CASSLGSYEQFF TGTGCCAGCAGCTTAGGGAGTTATGAGCAGTTCTTC
TRBJ2-1 17 TRBV20-1 NA TRBD2 CSARDPVERGRYNEQFF TGCAGTGCTAGAGATCCAGTTGAGCGGGGCCGGTACAATGAGCAGTTCTTC
TRBJ1-2 13 TRBV24-1 NA NA CATSRGRGYGYTF TGTGCCACCAGTAGGGGCCGGGGCTATGGCTACACCTTC
TRBJ2-5 16 TRBV20-1 NA TRBD2 CSARLGAGGYGETQYF TGCAGTGCCAGGCTAGGAGCGGGGGGATACGGTGAGACCCAGTACTTC
TRBJ1-1 15 TRBV15 NA NA CATSSWGFPNTEAFF TGTGCCACCAGCAGCTGGGGATTTCCGAACACTGAAGCTTTCTTT
TRBJ1-1 15 TRBV20-1 NA NA CSAGSSGAMNTEAFF TGCAGTGCTGGGAGCTCAGGGGCGATGAACACTGAAGCTTTCTTT
TRBJ1-1 16 TRBV2 NA NA CASSEPERGVGTEAFF TGTGCCAGCAGTGAACCCGAACGGGGTGTGGGCACTGAAGCTTTCTTT
TRBJ1-6 16 TRBV7-8 NA NA CASSLPRAPYNSPLHF TGTGCCAGCAGCTTACCACGGGCGCCCTATAATTCACCCCTCCACTTT
TRBJ2-7 13 TRBV12-3/TRBV12-4 NA NA CASSLRGRDEQYF TGTGCCAGCAGTTTACGGGGGCGCGACGAGCAGTACTTC
TRBJ2-1 17 TRBV7-8 few NA CASSRFTGTSSYNEQFF TGTGCCAGCAGCCGATTCACCGGGACAAGCTCCTACAATGAGCAGTTCTTC
TRBJ2-7 14 TRBV20-1 NA NA CSARDYTGYYEQYF TGCAGTGCTAGAGATTATACAGGGTACTACGAGCAGTACTTC
TRBJ2-7 12 TRBV11-1 NA TRBD1 CASSRQGYDQYF TGTGCCAGCAGCCGACAGGGCTACGACCAGTACTTC
TRBJ1-4 17 TRBV19 NA TRBD1 CASSLAGQGSPGEKLFF TGTGCCAGCAGCTTGGCGGGACAGGGATCCCCTGGTGAAAAACTGTTTTTT
TRBJ1-5 15 TRBV28 NA NA CASSIRQTVESSQHF TGTGCCAGCAGCATAAGGCAAACGGTGGAATCGTCCCAGCATTTT
TRBJ1-2 14 TRBV7-8 NA NA CASTKTRVDYGYTF TGTGCCAGCACAAAAACCCGGGTGGATTATGGCTACACCTTC
TRBJ2-6 15 TRBV20-1 NA NA CSARDEVSGANVLTF TGCAGTGCTAGAGATGAAGTCTCCGGGGCCAACGTCCTGACTTTC
TRBJ2-7 12 TRBV2 NA NA CASTESSYEQYF TGTGCCAGCACCGAAAGCTCCTACGAGCAGTACTTC
TRBJ2-1 17 TRBV7-3 many TRBD2 CASSSPLSGGPHNEQFF TGTGCCAGCAGCAGTCCCCTTAGCGGGGGGCCCCACAATGAGCAGTTCTTC
TRBJ1-2 11 TRBV24-1 few NA CATSGGHGYTF TGTGCCACCAGTGGAGGCCATGGCTACACCTTC
TRBJ1-1 14 TRBV19 NA NA CASSPLGGPTEAFF TGTGCCAGTAGTCCCCTCGGGGGACCCACTGAAGCTTTCTTT
TRBJ2-7 15 TRBV20-1 NA NA CSARDHAGNYYEQYF TGCAGTGCTAGAGATCACGCGGGAAATTACTACGAGCAGTACTTC
TRBJ2-5 13 TRBV9 NA NA CASSVSRDETQYF TGTGCCAGCAGCGTAAGCAGGGATGAGACCCAGTACTTC
TRBJ2-5 13 TRBV7-6 few NA CASSPRTGGTQYF TGTGCCAGCAGCCCAAGGACTGGCGGGACCCAGTACTTC
TRBJ1-1 11 TRBV6-5 NA NA CASGYQQEAFF TGTGCCAGCGGTTACCAGCAAGAAGCTTTCTTT
TRBJ2-5 13 TRBV24-1 once TRBD1 CATSAPGGETQYF TGTGCCACCAGTGCCCCAGGGGGAGAGACCCAGTACTTC
TRBJ2-3 18 TRBV6-5 NA TRBD2 CASSFLMTSGGAGGTQYF TGTGCCAGCAGTTTTCTCATGACTAGCGGGGGGGCGGGAGGTACGCAGTATTTT
TRBJ2-7 15 TRBV7-2 few TRBD1 CASSLRQGAAYEQYF TGTGCCAGCAGTTTAAGGCAGGGGGCTGCCTACGAGCAGTACTTC
TRBJ2-5 15 TRBV7-8 NA NA CASSPPRSAQETQYF TGTGCCAGCAGCCCCCCCCGGTCTGCCCAAGAGACCCAGTACTTC
TRBJ2-1 13 TRBV24-1 NA NA CATSDFSSKEQFF TGTGCCACCAGTGATTTCAGCAGTAAAGAGCAGTTCTTC
TRBJ1-2 11 TRBV25-1 NA NA CASRVSHGYTF TGTGCCAGCAGAGTGAGTCACGGCTACACCTTC
TRBJ2-3 13 TRBV9 NA TRBD2 CASSSDWEGTQYF TGTGCCAGCTCATCGGACTGGGAGGGTACGCAGTATTTT
TRBJ1-1 19 TRBV15 few TRBD1 CATSRPFPGQGIMNTEAFF TGTGCCACCAGCAGACCATTTCCGGGACAGGGGATCATGAACACTGAAGCTTTCTTT
TRBJ1-1 14 TRBV29-1 NA NA CSGRETGTGTEAFF TGCAGCGGCAGGGAAACAGGGACGGGCACTGAAGCTTTCTTT
TRBJ2-3 16 TRBV11-2 many NA CASSFGAGPTTDTQYF TGTGCCAGCAGCTTCGGGGCAGGGCCGACCACAGATACGCAGTATTTT